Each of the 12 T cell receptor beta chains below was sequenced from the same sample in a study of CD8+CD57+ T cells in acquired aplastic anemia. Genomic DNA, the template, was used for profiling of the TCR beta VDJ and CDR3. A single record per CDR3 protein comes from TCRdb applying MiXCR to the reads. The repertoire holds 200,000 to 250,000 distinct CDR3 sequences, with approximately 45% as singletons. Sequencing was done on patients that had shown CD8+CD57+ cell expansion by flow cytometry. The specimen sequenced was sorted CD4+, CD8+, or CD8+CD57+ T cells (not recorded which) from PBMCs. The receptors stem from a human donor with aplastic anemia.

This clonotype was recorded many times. CDR3 DNA: TGTGCCAGCAGCTTAGATGAGGATCAGCCCCAGCATTTT. Residues: CASSLDEDQPQHF. This chain joins TRBV7-9 and TRBJ1-5; D remains unclear. The V gene lost 1 base and the J gene lost 5 bases, with 6 bases spanning the gap. The CDR3 is made up of 13 amino acids. The germline V gene has CDR1 SEHNR and CDR2 FQNEAQ (reference sequence).

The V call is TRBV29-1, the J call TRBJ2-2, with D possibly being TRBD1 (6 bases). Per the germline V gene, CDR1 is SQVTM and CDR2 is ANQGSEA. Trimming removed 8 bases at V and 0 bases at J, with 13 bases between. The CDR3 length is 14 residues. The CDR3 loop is CSTTGPANTGELFF. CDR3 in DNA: TGCAGCACTACAGGGCCCGCGAACACCGGGGAGCTGTTTTTT.

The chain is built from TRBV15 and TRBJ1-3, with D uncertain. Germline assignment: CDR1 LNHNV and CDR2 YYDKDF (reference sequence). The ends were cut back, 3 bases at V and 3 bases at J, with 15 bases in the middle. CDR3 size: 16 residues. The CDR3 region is CATSSQGPGSGNTIYF. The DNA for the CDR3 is TGTGCCACCAGCAGCCAAGGTCCGGGGAGTGGAAACACCATATATTTT. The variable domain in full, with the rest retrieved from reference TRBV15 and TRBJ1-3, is DAMVIQNPRYQVTQFGKPVTLSCSQTLNHNVMYWYQQKSSQAPKLLFHYYDKDFNNEADTPDNFQSRRPNTSFCFLDIRSPGLGDTAMYLCATSSQGPGSGNTIYFGEGSWLTVV.

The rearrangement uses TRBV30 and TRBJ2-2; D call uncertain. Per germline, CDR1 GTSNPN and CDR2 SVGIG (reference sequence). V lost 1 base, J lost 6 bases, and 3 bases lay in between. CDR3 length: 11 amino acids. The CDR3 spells CAWSGAGELFF. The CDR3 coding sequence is TGTGCCTGGAGTGGGGCCGGGGAGCTGTTTTTT.

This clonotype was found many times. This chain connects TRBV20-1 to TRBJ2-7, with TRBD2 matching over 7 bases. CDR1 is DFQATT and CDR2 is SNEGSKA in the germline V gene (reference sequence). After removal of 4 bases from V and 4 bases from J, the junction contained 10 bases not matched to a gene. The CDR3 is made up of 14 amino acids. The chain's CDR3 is CSATRLAGTYEQYF. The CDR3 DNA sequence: TGCAGTGCTACCCGACTAGCAGGAACATACGAGCAGTACTTC.

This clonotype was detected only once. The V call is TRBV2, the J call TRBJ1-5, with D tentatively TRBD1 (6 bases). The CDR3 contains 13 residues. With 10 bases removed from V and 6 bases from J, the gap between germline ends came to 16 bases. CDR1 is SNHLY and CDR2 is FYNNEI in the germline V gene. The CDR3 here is CATRGRGSQPQHF. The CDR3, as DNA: TGTGCCACCCGGGGGCGCGGGTCTCAGCCCCAGCATTTT. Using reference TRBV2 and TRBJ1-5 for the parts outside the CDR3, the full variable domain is EPEVTQTPSHQVTQMGQEVILRCVPISNHLYFYWYRQILGQKVEFLVSFYNNEISEKSEIFDDQFSVERPDGSNFTLKIRSTKLEDSAMYFCATRGRGSQPQHFGDGTRLSIL.

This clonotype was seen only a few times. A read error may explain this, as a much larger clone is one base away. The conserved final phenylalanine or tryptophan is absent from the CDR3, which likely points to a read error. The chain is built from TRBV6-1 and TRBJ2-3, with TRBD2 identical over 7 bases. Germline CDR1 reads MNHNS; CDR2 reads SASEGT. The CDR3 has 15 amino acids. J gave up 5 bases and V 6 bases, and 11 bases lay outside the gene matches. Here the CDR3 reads CASRQRDYGIDTQYY. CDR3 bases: TGTGCCAGCAGACAAAGGGACTATGGGATAGATACGCAGTATTAT.

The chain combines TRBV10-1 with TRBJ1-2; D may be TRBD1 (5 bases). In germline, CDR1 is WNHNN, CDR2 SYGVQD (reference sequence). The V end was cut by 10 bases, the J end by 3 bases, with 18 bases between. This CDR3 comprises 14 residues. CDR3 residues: CAITTLRQHYGYTF. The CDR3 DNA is TGCGCCATCACTACCCTGAGACAGCACTATGGCTACACCTTC.

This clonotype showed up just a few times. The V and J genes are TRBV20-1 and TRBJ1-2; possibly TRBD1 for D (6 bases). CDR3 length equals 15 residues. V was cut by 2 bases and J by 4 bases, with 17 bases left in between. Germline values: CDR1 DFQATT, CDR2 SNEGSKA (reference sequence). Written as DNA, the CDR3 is TGCAGTGCTAGACTAACAGGGAGGGACTTCTATGGCTACACCTTC. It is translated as CSARLTGRDFYGYTF.

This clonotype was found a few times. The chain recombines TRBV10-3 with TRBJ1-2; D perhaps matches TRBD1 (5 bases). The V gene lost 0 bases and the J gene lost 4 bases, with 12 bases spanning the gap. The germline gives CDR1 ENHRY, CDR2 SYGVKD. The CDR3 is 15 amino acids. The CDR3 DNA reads TGTGCCATCAGTGAGTCGGCGCGACAGAGCTATGGCTACACCTTC. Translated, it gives CAISESARQSYGYTF.

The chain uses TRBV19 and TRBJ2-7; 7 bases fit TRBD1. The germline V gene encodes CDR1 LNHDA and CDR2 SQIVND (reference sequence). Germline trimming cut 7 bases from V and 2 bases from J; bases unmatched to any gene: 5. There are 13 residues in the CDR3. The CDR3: CASKETGPYEQYF. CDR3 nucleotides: TGTGCCAGTAAGGAGACAGGGCCCTACGAGCAGTACTTC.

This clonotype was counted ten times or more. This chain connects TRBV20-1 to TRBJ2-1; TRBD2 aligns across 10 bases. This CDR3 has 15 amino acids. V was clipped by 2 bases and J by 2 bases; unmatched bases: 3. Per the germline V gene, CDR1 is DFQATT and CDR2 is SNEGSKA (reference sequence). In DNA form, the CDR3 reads TGCAGTGCTAGATCGCTAGCGGGAGCCTACAATGAGCAGTTCTTC. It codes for CSARSLAGAYNEQFF.